The sequence of this TCR beta chain was determined in a study of cytomegalovirus exposure and HLA in healthy donors. Study conclusions and caveats: In vitro data verified a few CMV-associated chains as specific for CMV antigens. The authors enumerated over 150 TCR beta chains as linked to cytomegalovirus. A subsequent analysis found that TCR clusters from the first cohort also tended to co-occur in the 120 validation repertoires, with 90% to 95% of cluster scores above 0. Most TCR sequences were rare, but some public TCRs occurred in many donors.

Method: immunoSEQ multiplex PCR; TCRdb's copy keeps in-frame clones and lacks some. The repertoire includes about 250,000 clones, about 90% of them detected once, and about 11% sits in the top ten. Trimming removed 6 bases from V and 0 bases from J, with 8 bases in between. The CDR3 length is 13 residues. The germline CDR1 and CDR2 sequences are SQVTM and ANQGSEA. Remarks on this clone: Its target is not known.

Material for sequencing was PBMCs. This TCR was sampled from a man between 18 and 35 years old in good health and CMV-seropositive. J is TRBJ2-2 and V is TRBV29-1; no clear D. CDR3 sequence: CSVSGPNTGELFF. CDR3 DNA: TGCAGCGTATCAGGCCCGAACACCGGGGAGCTGTTTTTT.